Shown below are 4 T cell receptor beta chains from a single sample sequenced in a study of blood T cell repertoires in COVID-19. Profiled with immunoSEQ multiplex PCR; TCRdb holds only in-frame clones, not every one. Among about 120,000 clones listed, about 79% were seen once. Sample: peripheral blood. These receptors all stem from a woman older than 75 with acute or convalescent COVID-19.

This chain uses TRBV6-2 or TRBV6-3 with TRBJ2-7; TRBD1 aligns across 9 bases. Trimming took 2 bases from V and 1 from J; bases not matched to a gene: 3. The germline CDR1 and CDR2 sequences are MNHEY and SVGEGT. The CDR3 is 15 amino acids. In DNA, the CDR3 is TGTGCCAGCAGTTACGGACAGGGGTTATCCTACGAGCAGTACTTC. The encoded protein is CASSYGQGLSYEQYF.

This chain uses TRBV7-3 with TRBJ2-3; 7 nucleotides match TRBD2. Germline loops: CDR1 SGHTA, CDR2 FQGTGA. The V gene end was trimmed by 4 bases and the J gene end by 3 bases; junction bases not matched to a gene: 4. This CDR3 has 14 amino acids. The CDR3 is CASSSPGRTDTQYF. CDR3 coding DNA: TGTGCCAGCAGCTCGCCCGGGAGGACAGATACGCAGTATTTT.

The chain joins TRBV30 to TRBJ2-7, with TRBD1 matching 9 bases. Unmatched junction bases numbered 13, after V lost 2 bases and J lost 5 bases. There are 16 residues in the CDR3. Germline-derived CDR1 and CDR2 are GTSNPN and SVGIG (reference sequence). For the CDR3, the DNA is TGTGCCTGGAGTCCATCAGGCGGACAGGGGTTCAACGAGCAGTACTTC. It codes for CAWSPSGGQGFNEQYF.

The chain links TRBV29-1 to TRBJ1-1, with 8 bases that match TRBD1. Looked up from germline, CDR1 is SQVTM and CDR2 is ANQGSEA. The length of the CDR3 is 13 residues. The trim removed 6 bases at V and 5 bases at J, leaving 8 bases unmatched. CDR3 DNA: TGCAGCGTCGACAGGGGAGTGAGAACTGAAGCTTTCTTT. Translated, it gives CSVDRGVRTEAFF.